These 17 T cell receptor beta chains were sequenced from one sample in a study of T cells in Graves' hyperthyroidism and ophthalmopathy. RNA transcripts provided the source from which TCR beta CDR3 regions were amplified. HTBI primers were used for first-round RT-PCR of the TCR CDR3. Using its own MiXCR run on the multiplex PCR reads, TCRdb lists one record per CDR3 protein. The table records about 380,000 distinct CDR3 sequences, about 14% of them present only once. The sample consisted of blood. The receptor source for this set is a woman aged 25 to 39 with Graves' ophthalmopathy.

This clonotype was observed many times. The chain couples TRBV24-1 to TRBJ1-5; 7 bases are a match to TRBD1. This CDR3 contains 19 residues. The ends lost 8 bases at V and 0 bases at J; junction bases unmatched: 18. Germline CDR1 and CDR2: KGHDR and SFDVKD. The CDR3 sequence: CATNAGKRQGPYSNQPQHF. CDR3 sequence (DNA): TGTGCCACCAACGCCGGGAAGCGACAGGGACCTTATAGCAATCAGCCCCAGCATTTT.

This clonotype was counted at least ten times. The chain is built from TRBV12-3 or TRBV12-4 and TRBJ2-3; TRBD2 might be the D (6 bases). CDR3 length: 12 amino acids. Trimming took 1 base from V and 8 from J, leaving 7 bases between them. DNA for the CDR3: TGTGCCAGCAGTTTAGTGGGGGGTACGCAGTATTTT. It encodes CASSLVGGTQYF.

In this sample, this clonotype turned up many times. The chain uses TRBV20-1 and TRBJ2-1, with 13 bases identical to TRBD2. Per the germline V gene, CDR1 is DFQATT and CDR2 is SNEGSKA (reference sequence). The CDR3 runs 16 residues. Trimming took 6 bases from V and 0 from J; bases not matched to a gene: 5. DNA for the CDR3: TGCAGTGCCAAGGGACTAGCGGGGAACTCCTACAATGAGCAGTTCTTC. Protein sequence: CSAKGLAGNSYNEQFF.

At least ten counts were recorded for this clonotype. This rearrangement joins TRBV28 to TRBJ2-7, with TRBD2 identical over 10 bases. Trimming cost V 3 bases and J 2 bases; bases outside gene matches: 4. The germline CDR1 and CDR2 sequences are MDHEN and SYDVKM. There are 15 residues in the CDR3. The CDR3 is CASSLVAGGAYEQYF. CDR3 DNA sequence: TGTGCCAGCAGTTTGGTAGCGGGGGGAGCCTACGAGCAGTACTTC.

The genes are TRBV14 and TRBJ2-7; 7 nucleotides line up with TRBD2. The CDR3 runs 13 residues. V was clipped by 1 base and J by 5 bases; unmatched bases: 2. Per the germline V gene, CDR1 is SGHDN and CDR2 is FVKESK. As DNA, the CDR3 is TGTGCCAGCAGCCAAGGACTAGCTCACGAGCAGTACTTC. Protein: CASSQGLAHEQYF.

The table lists this clonotype with many counts. This chain links TRBV20-1 with TRBJ2-1; D not certain. The CDR3 extends over 12 amino acids. Germline V gene data show CDR1 as DFQATT and CDR2 as SNEGSKA (reference sequence). V was shortened by 1 base and J by 9 bases, with 10 bases between the two germline ends. Here the CDR3 DNA reads TGCAGTGCTAGAGGGTTAAGAGTTGAGCAGTTCTTC. It specifies CSARGLRVEQFF.

The V gene is TRBV10-3, the J gene TRBJ1-4; 7 bases line up with TRBD1. CDR3 length: 13 residues. The germline gives CDR1 ENHRY, CDR2 SYGVKD. The V and J ends lost 9 bases and 5 bases, in that order; junction bases with no gene match: 6. This CDR3 is CAIGQAGNEKLFF. The CDR3 nucleotides are TGTGCCATAGGACAGGCGGGAAATGAAAAACTGTTTTTT.

This clonotype was observed at least ten times. CDR3 amino acids: CASSPRFNTDTQYF. The CDR3 DNA reads TGTGCCAGCAGCCCGAGATTTAACACAGATACGCAGTATTTT. The V gene is TRBV11-2, the J gene TRBJ2-3; no clear D gene. The CDR3 length is 14 residues. Germline V gene sequence: CDR1 SGHAT, CDR2 FQNNGV. V lost 5 bases, J lost 2 bases, and 11 bases lay in between.

This clonotype has ten or more counts. V usage is TRBV28 and J usage is TRBJ2-5; D may match TRBD1 or TRBD2 (6 bases each). Between the trimmed V and J ends, which lost 1 base and 5 bases, there was a span of 17 bases. This CDR3 spans 16 amino acids. Germline-derived CDR1 and CDR2 are MDHEN and SYDVKM. CDR3 sequence reads: CASSLLGGIVGETQYF. CDR3 coding DNA: TGTGCCAGCAGTTTATTAGGGGGGATCGTAGGGGAGACCCAGTACTTC.

Many counts were recorded for this clonotype. V usage is TRBV28 and J usage is TRBJ2-3; D is possibly TRBD2 (6 bases). The CDR3 extends over 15 amino acids. V lost 6 bases to trimming and J lost 3 bases, with 16 bases between them. Per germline, CDR1 MDHEN and CDR2 SYDVKM. CDR3 loop: CASRLGGAQTDTQYF. The CDR3 DNA reads as TGTGCCAGCAGGCTCGGCGGGGCCCAAACAGATACGCAGTATTTT.

This clonotype was picked up many times. The chain combines TRBV30 with TRBJ2-7; TRBD2 agrees at 13 bases. Germline CDR1 and CDR2: GTSNPN and SVGIG (reference sequence). The CDR3 runs to 14 residues. Trimming removed 4 bases from V and 5 bases from J; junction bases left unmatched: 5. The CDR3 spells CAWTRGTSGDEQYF. CDR3 bases: TGTGCCTGGACCCGGGGGACTAGCGGGGACGAGCAGTACTTC.

The chain links TRBV6-1 to TRBJ1-3; 7 nucleotides agree with TRBD1. Germline V lookup: CDR1 MNHNS, CDR2 SASEGT. The CDR3 is 15 amino acids. Trimming took 5 bases from V and 4 from J; bases not matched to a gene: 8. The CDR3 DNA is TGTGCCAGCAGTCAGGGGGACAGCCTCGGAAACACCATATATTTT. Residues: CASSQGDSLGNTIYF.

A note on this clonotype: A much larger clonotype is one base distant, so this may be a read error. V gene TRBV18 combines with J gene TRBJ1-6; D is unclear. The V gene's germline CDR1 is KGHSH and CDR2 LQKENI. The CDR3 has 15 amino acids. The CDR3 reads CTSSTSASYNSPLHF. CDR3 in DNA: TGTACCAGCTCAACATCCGCCTCCTATAATTCACCCCTCCACTTT. Full variable domain (rest looked up from reference TRBV18 and TRBJ1-6): NAGVMQNPRHLVRRRGQEARLRCSPMKGHSHVYWYRQLPEEGLKFMVYLQKENIIDESGMPKERFSAEFPKEGPSILRIQQVVRGDSAAYFCTSSTSASYNSPLHFGNGTRLTVT.

This clonotype was counted once. A much larger clone differs by one base, so this may be a read error. The CDR3 carries no conserved terminal phenylalanine or tryptophan, so it likely arises from a read error. The V call is TRBV10-3, the J call TRBJ1-2, with a weak D call TRBD1 (5 bases). Germline V gives CDR1 ENHRY, CDR2 SYGVKD. V gave up 3 bases and J gave up 5 bases, with 19 bases separating them. The CDR3 is made up of 16 amino acids. The CDR3 reads CAISELTRGLGYGYTL. DNA for the CDR3: TGTGCCATCAGTGAATTGACGAGGGGTCTCGGGTATGGCTACACCCTC.

This chain uses TRBV10-3 with TRBJ1-6, with D possibly matching TRBD1 (6 bases). CDR1 ENHRY and CDR2 SYGVKD come from the germline V gene. There are 16 residues in the CDR3. Trimming cost V 0 bases and J 9 bases, with 15 bases left between them. DNA for the CDR3: TGTGCCATCAGTGAGTCTAAGGGGGAACTTAGTTCACCCCTCCACTTT. Protein sequence: CAISESKGELSSPLHF.

This clonotype was detected many times. J is TRBJ1-1 and V is TRBV6-1; D not certain. Germline V gives CDR1 MNHNS, CDR2 SASEGT. The CDR3 runs 15 residues. The V end lost 7 bases, the J end lost 2 bases, and 17 bases lay between the germline ends. Written as DNA, the CDR3 is TGTGCCAGCACTTTTGCGAATCGAGGAAACACTGAAGCTTTCTTT. Translated, it gives CASTFANRGNTEAFF.

This clonotype was found many times. The chain couples TRBV4-1 to TRBJ2-3, with TRBD2 matching over 8 bases. The CDR3 sequence is 16 residues long. The germline V gene has CDR1 MGHRA and CDR2 YSYEKL. With V trimmed by 5 bases and J by 3 bases, 10 bases remained unmatched. The CDR3 region has the DNA TGCGCCAGCAGCTTCAATACGGGAGGGGGAACAGATACGCAGTATTTT. Amino acid sequence: CASSFNTGGGTDTQYF.